The sequence of this T cell receptor (beta chain) was determined in a study of blood T cell repertoires in COVID-19. CDR1 LGHDT and CDR2 YNNKEL come from the germline V gene (reference sequence). The CDR3 totals 14 residues. With 4 bases clipped from V and 8 bases from J, the junction kept 9 bases outside the gene matches. Only in-frame clones appear in the TCRdb table, and some are missing; sequencing was by immunoSEQ multiplex PCR. The table has approximately 130,000 clones, 75% to 90% seen once. The sample was peripheral blood. V gene TRBV3-1 (or the pseudogene TRBV3-2) combines with J gene TRBJ1-2, with 8 bases matching TRBD1. This TCR was recovered from a human donor in a cohort sampled during active COVID-19. This CDR3 is CASSRLDRDGGYTF. The DNA for the CDR3 is TGTGCCAGCAGCCGCTTGGACAGGGATGGCGGCTACACCTTC.